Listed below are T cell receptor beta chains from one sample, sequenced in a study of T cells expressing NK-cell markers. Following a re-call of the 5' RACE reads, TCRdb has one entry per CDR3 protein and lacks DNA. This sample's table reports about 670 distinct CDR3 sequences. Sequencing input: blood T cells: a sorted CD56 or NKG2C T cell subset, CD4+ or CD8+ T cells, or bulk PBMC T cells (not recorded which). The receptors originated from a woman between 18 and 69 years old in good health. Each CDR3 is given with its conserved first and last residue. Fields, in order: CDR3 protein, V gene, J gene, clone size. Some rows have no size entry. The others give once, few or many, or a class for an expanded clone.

CDR3: CASSQVALQEDEQYF
V: TRBV4-3
J: TRBJ2-7
size: medium-sized

CDR3: CASSEQGTSDYNEQFF
V: TRBV6-4
J: TRBJ2-1
size: medium-sized

CDR3: CASSEGAWDTGELFF
V: TRBV25-1
J: TRBJ2-2
size: large

CDR3: CASSSGPYEQYF
V: TRBV28
J: TRBJ2-7
size: large

CDR3: CASSGGETTDTQYF
V: TRBV6-2/TRBV6-3
J: TRBJ2-3
size: large

CDR3: CASRGWPPGSETQYF
V: TRBV2
J: TRBJ2-5
size: medium-sized

CDR3: CASSPTSGSGNERQFF
V: TRBV6-5
J: TRBJ2-1
size: large

CDR3: CASSAGPPGSGANVLTF
V: TRBV6-4
J: TRBJ2-6
size: medium-sized

CDR3: CASSEAVEGPEAKQYF
V: TRBV6-1
J: TRBJ2-7
size: -

CDR3: CSAKTFSSPTGLAGPIQETQYF
V: TRBV20-1
J: TRBJ2-5
size: -

CDR3: CSARPTSGGASEQFF
V: TRBV20-1
J: TRBJ2-1
size: large

CDR3: CASSDGTSGGAVTGELFF
V: TRBV6-1
J: TRBJ2-2
size: medium-sized

CDR3: CATSLAGGAADTQYF
V: TRBV15
J: TRBJ2-3
size: medium-sized

CDR3: CASSQGATSGDYNEQFF
V: TRBV4-3
J: TRBJ2-1
size: medium-sized

CDR3: CASSKAGGEANEQFF
V: TRBV6-1
J: TRBJ2-1
size: -